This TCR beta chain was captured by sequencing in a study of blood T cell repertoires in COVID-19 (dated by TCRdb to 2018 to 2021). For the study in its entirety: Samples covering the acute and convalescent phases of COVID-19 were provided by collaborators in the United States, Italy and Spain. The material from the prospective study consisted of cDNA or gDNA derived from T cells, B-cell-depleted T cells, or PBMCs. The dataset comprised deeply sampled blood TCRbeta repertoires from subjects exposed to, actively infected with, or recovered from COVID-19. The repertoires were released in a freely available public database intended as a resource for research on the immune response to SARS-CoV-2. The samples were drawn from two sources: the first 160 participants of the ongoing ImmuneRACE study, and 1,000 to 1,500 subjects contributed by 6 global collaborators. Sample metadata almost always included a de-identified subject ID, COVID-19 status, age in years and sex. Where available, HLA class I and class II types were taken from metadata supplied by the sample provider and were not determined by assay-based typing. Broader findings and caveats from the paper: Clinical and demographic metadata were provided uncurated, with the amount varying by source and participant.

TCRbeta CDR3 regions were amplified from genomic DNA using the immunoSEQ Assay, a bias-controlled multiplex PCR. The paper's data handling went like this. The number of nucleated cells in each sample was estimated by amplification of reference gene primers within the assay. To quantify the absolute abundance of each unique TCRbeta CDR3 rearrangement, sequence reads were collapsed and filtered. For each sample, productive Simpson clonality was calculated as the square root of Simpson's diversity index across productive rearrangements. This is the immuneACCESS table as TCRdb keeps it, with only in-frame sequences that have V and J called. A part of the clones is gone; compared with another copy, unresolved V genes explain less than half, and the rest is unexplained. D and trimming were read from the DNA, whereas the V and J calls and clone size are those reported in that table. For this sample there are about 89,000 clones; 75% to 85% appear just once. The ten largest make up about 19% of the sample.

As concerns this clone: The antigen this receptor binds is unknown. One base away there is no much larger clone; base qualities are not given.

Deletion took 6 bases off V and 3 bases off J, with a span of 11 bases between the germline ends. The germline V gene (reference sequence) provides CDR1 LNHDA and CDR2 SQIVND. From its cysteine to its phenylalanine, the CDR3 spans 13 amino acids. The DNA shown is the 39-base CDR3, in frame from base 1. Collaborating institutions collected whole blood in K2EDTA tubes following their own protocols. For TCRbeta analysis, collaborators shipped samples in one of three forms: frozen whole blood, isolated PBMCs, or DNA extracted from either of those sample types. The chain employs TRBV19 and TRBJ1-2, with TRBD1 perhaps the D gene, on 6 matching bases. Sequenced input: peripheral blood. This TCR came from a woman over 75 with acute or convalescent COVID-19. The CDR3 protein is CASSSRQDYGYTF. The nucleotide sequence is TGTGCCAGTAGCTCTAGACAGGACTATGGCTACACCTTC.